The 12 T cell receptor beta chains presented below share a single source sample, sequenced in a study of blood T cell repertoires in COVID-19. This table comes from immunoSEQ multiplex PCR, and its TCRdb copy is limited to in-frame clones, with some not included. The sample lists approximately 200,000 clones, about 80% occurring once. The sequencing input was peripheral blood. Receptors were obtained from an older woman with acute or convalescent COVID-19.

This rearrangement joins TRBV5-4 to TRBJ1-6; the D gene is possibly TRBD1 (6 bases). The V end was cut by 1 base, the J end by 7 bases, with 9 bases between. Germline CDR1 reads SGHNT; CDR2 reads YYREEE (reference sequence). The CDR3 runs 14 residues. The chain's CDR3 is CASSLTGGNSPLHF. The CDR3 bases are TGTGCCAGCAGCTTGACGGGGGGCAATTCACCCCTCCACTTT.

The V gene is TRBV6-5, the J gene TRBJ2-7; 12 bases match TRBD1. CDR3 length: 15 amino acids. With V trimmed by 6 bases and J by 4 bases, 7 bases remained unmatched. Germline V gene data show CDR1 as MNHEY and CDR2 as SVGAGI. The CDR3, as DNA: TGTGCCAGCAGCCAACCGGGACAGGGGGCTTACGAGCAGTACTTC. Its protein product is CASSQPGQGAYEQYF.

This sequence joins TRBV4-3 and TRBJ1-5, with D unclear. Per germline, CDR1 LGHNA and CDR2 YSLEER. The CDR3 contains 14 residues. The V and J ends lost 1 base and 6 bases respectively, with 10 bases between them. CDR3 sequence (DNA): TGCGCCAGCAGCCAAGTTAGCGGTGGTCAGCCCCAGCATTTT. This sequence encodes CASSQVSGGQPQHF.

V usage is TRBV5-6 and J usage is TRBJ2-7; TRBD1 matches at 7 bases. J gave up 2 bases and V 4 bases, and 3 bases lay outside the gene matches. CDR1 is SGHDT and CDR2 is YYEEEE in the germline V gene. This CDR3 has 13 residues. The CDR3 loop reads CASSRDSAYEQYF. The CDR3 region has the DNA TGTGCCAGCAGCCGGGACAGTGCCTACGAGCAGTACTTC.

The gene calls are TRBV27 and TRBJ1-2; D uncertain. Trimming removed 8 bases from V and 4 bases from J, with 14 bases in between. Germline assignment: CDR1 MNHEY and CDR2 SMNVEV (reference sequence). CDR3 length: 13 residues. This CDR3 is CASGDPPTYGYTF. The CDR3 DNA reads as TGTGCCAGCGGAGACCCCCCCACCTATGGCTACACCTTC.

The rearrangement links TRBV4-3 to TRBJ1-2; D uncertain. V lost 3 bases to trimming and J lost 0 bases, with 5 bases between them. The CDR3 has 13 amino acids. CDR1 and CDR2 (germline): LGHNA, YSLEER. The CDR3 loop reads CASSHGTNYGYTF. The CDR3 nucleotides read TGCGCCAGCAGCCACGGGACTAACTATGGCTACACCTTC.

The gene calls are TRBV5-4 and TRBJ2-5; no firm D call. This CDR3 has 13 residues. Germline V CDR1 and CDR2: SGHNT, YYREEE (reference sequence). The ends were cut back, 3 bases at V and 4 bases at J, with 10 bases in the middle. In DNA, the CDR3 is TGTGCCAGCAGCTCATCCCCCATAGAGACCCAGTACTTC. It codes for CASSSSPIETQYF.

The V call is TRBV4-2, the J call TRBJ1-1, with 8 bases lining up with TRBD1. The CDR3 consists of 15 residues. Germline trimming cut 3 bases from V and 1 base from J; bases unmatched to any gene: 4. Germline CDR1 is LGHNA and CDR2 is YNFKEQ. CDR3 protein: CASSHRTGTNTEAFF. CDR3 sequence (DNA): TGTGCCAGCAGCCACCGGACAGGGACGAACACTGAAGCTTTCTTT.

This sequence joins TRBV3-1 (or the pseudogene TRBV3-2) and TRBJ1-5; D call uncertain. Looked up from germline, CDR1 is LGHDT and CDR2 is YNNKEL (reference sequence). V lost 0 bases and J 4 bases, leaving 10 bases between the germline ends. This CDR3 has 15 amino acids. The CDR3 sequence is CASSQDLSRNQPQHF. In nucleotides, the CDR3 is TGTGCCAGCAGCCAAGATCTATCAAGAAATCAGCCCCAGCATTTT.

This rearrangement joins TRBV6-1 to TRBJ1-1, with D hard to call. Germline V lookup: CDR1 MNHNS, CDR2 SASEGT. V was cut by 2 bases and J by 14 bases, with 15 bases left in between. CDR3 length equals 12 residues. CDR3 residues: CASSERPEKSFF. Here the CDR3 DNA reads TGTGCCAGCAGTGAACGCCCGGAGAAAAGCTTCTTT.

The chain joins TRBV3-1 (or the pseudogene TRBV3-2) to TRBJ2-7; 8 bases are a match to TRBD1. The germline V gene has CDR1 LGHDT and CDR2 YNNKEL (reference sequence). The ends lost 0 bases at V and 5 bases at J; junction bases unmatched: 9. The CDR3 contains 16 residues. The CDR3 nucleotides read TGTGCCAGCAGCCAAGACTGGAGGACAGGGAGCGACGAGCAGTACTTC. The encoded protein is CASSQDWRTGSDEQYF.

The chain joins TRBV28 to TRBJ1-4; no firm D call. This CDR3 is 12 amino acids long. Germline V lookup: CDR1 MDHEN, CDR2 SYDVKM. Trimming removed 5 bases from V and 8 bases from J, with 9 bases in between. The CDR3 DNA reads TGTGCCAGCAGTAAGCCATCGGAAAAACTGTTTTTT. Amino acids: CASSKPSEKLFF.